One and the same sample provided the 13 T cell receptor beta chains below, sequenced in a study of blood T cell repertoires in COVID-19. Here immunoSEQ multiplex PCR was the method, and the copy in TCRdb shows in-frame clones only, minus some. Of approximately 180,000 clones listed, approximately 85% were seen once; the top ten hold over 2.5%. Sequencing was performed on peripheral blood. The receptors originated from a man aged 55 to 70 with acute or convalescent COVID-19.

The CDR3: CASSLRGHMNTEAFF. CDR3 sequence (DNA): TGTGCCAGCAGCCTGAGGGGACACATGAACACTGAAGCTTTCTTT. V usage is TRBV6-5 and J usage is TRBJ1-1; perhaps TRBD1 as D (6 bases). Germline V gene lookup returns CDR1 MNHEY and CDR2 SVGAGI. CDR3 size: 15 residues. V shed 6 bases and J shed 0 bases, with 14 bases lying between them.

The chain uses TRBV10-3 and TRBJ2-7, with 8 bases that match TRBD1. The CDR3 is 11 amino acids. CDR1 ENHRY and CDR2 SYGVKD come from the germline V gene. After removal of 10 bases from V and 3 bases from J, the junction contained 2 bases not matched to a gene. The chain's CDR3 is CATTGGYEQYF. The CDR3 DNA follows: TGTGCCACCACAGGGGGCTACGAGCAGTACTTC.

This clone is a singleton in its sample. At one end, the junction sequence differs from germline, possibly due to a read error. The chain joins TRBV7-8 to TRBJ1-1; no firm D call. The CDR3 extends over 11 amino acids. Germline V gene sequence: CDR1 SGHVS, CDR2 FQNEAQ. CDR3 residues: CASSLGVRRIF. In nucleotides, the CDR3 is TGTGCCAGCAGCTTAGGGGTCAGGCGTATCTTT.

The CDR3 protein is CASSQGAGSGANVLTF. CDR3 in DNA: TGTGCCAGCAGCCAAGGGGCGGGATCCGGGGCCAACGTCCTGACTTTC. V gene TRBV3-1 (or the pseudogene TRBV3-2) combines with J gene TRBJ2-6; D may be TRBD2 (6 bases). The CDR3 runs 16 residues. Germline CDR1 and CDR2: LGHDT and YNNKEL (reference sequence). The V gene lost 1 base and the J gene lost 4 bases, with 11 bases spanning the gap.

With regard to this clone: No DNA is shown, since the ends of the CDR3 on it are uncertain; the CDR3 is the one TCRdb lists. This chain connects TRBV1 to TRBJ2-7; the listed D gene, TRBD1, was not tested against the DNA. TRBV1 is reported as a pseudogene. The CDR3 length equals 18 residues, ends included. The chain's CDR3 is CTSSQDIGFGQGSYEQYF.

Only one count was recorded for this clone. The chain is built from TRBV27 and TRBJ2-1; 9 bases align to TRBD1. From germline, CDR1 is MNHEY and CDR2 SMNVEV (reference sequence). This CDR3 contains 16 residues. V lost 6 bases to trimming and J lost 7 bases; unmatched junction nucleotides: 13. CDR3 DNA sequence: TGTGCCAGCAGCAGGGAGACCGGGACAGGGTTTAATGAGCAGTTCTTC. This translates into CASSRETGTGFNEQFF.

V is TRBV4-3 and J is TRBJ2-3; 13 bases are a match to TRBD2. Germline CDR1 reads LGHNA; CDR2 reads YSLEER. The CDR3 runs 18 residues. The V and J ends lost 1 base and 0 bases, in that order; junction bases with no gene match: 4. CDR3 DNA: TGCGCCAGCAGCCAAGCGGGACTAGCGGGGACAAGCACAGATACGCAGTATTTT. Translation: CASSQAGLAGTSTDTQYF.

This clone occurred once. V gene TRBV4-2 combines with J gene TRBJ1-5; D possibly corresponds to TRBD1 (5 bases). V was cut by 0 bases and J by 5 bases, with 14 bases left in between. This CDR3 spans 16 amino acids. Germline V lookup: CDR1 LGHNA, CDR2 YNFKEQ. The CDR3 sequence: CASSQEQGRVDQPQHF. CDR3 DNA: TGTGCCAGCAGCCAAGAGCAAGGCAGGGTTGATCAGCCCCAGCATTTT.

Of note for this clone: A read error may account for a junction end that differs from germline. The V call is TRBV7-9, the J call TRBJ2-7, with D possibly TRBD2 on 7 matching bases. The CDR3 contains 15 residues. The germline V gene has CDR1 SEHNR and CDR2 FQNEAQ (reference sequence). This CDR3 is CASSLSGGGPSRAHF. The CDR3 region has the DNA TGTGCCAGCAGCCTTAGCGGCGGGGGCCCCTCCCGAGCCCACTTC. Using reference TRBV7-9 and TRBJ2-7 for the parts outside the CDR3, the full variable domain is DTGVSQNPRHKITKRGQNVTFRCDPISEHNRLYWYRQTLGQGPEFLTYFQNEAQLEKSRLLSDRFSAERPKGSFSTLEIQRTEQGDSAMYLCASSLSGGGPSRAHFGPGTRLTVT.

J is TRBJ2-3 and V is TRBV24-1; 7 bases match TRBD2. This CDR3 region has 13 residues. V was clipped by 3 bases and J by 9 bases; unmatched bases: 5. Germline V gene sequence: CDR1 KGHDR, CDR2 SFDVKD. The CDR3 DNA sequence: TGTGCCACCAGTGATAATAGGCGGGGGACGCAGTATTTT. This sequence encodes CATSDNRRGTQYF.

This clone has just a few counts. The chain has TRBV12-3 or TRBV12-4 and TRBJ1-1; D ambiguous. Trimming shortened V by 2 bases and J by 6 bases, and 10 bases separated the two germline ends. The CDR3 totals 13 residues. Here the CDR3 DNA reads TGTGCCAGCAGTTTACTAGCAGGCGCTGAAGCTTTCTTT. As protein: CASSLLAGAEAFF.

This clone has only a few counts. As DNA, the CDR3 is TGTGCCAGCAGTCTCGGACTAGCGGGAGGTTGGGAGCAGTTCTTC. Residues: CASSLGLAGGWEQFF. The rearrangement joins TRBV28 to TRBJ2-1, with 14 bases lining up with TRBD2. The junction had 7 bases not matched to a gene; V was cut back by 5 bases and J by 10 bases. CDR1 MDHEN and CDR2 SYDVKM come from the germline V gene. The CDR3 is 15 residues long.

The CDR3 DNA reads TGTGCCAGCAGTGTAATACAGCAGAACACTGAAGCTTTCTTT. Translation: CASSVIQQNTEAFF. V is TRBV2 and J is TRBJ1-1; unclear D gene. The germline V and J ends were trimmed by 4 bases and 1 base, with 10 bases remaining between them. The germline V gene has CDR1 SNHLY and CDR2 FYNNEI. The CDR3 extends over 14 amino acids. The full variable domain, completed using reference TRBV2 and TRBJ1-1, is EPEVTQTPSHQVTQMGQEVILRCVPISNHLYFYWYRQILGQKVEFLVSFYNNEISEKSEIFDDQFSVERPDGSNFTLKIRSTKLEDSAMYFCASSVIQQNTEAFFGQGTRLTVV.